Included here is one T cell receptor (beta chain) sequence, with context. What it binds is unknown. Some clones are missing from TCRdb's copy, which holds only in-frame ones; the method was immunoSEQ multiplex PCR. The data hold about 650,000 clones, with roughly 95% observed a single time. This CDR3 has 17 residues. Germline loops: CDR1 SGHVS, CDR2 FQNEAQ. V trimming: 4 bases; J trimming: 6 bases; junction bases outside the gene matches: 11. Naive CD8 cells lacked CD45RO and underwent positive selection for CCR7, leaving out terminally differentiated effector memory CD45RA+ cells. The sample is drawn from a study of shared clonotypes between healthy human individuals. General study results and limits: What limited the represented genetic and exposure-history diversity was the small number of donors.

The TCR comes from a woman under 40 in good health. This chain uses TRBV7-8 with TRBJ1-5; 11 positions match TRBD1. Sequencing input: naive CD8+ T cells sorted from blood. The CDR3 sequence: CASSSRAGQGAGQPQHF. In DNA, the CDR3 is TGTGCCAGCAGCTCCCGCGCCGGACAGGGGGCAGGTCAGCCCCAGCATTTT. Based on the CDR3 plus reference TRBV7-8 and TRBJ1-5, the full variable domain is GAGVSQSPRYKVAKRGQDVALRCDPISGHVSLFWYQQALGQGPEFLTYFQNEAQLDKSGLPSDRFFAERPEGSVSTLKIQRTQQEDSAVYLCASSSRAGQGAGQPQHFGDGTRLSIL.